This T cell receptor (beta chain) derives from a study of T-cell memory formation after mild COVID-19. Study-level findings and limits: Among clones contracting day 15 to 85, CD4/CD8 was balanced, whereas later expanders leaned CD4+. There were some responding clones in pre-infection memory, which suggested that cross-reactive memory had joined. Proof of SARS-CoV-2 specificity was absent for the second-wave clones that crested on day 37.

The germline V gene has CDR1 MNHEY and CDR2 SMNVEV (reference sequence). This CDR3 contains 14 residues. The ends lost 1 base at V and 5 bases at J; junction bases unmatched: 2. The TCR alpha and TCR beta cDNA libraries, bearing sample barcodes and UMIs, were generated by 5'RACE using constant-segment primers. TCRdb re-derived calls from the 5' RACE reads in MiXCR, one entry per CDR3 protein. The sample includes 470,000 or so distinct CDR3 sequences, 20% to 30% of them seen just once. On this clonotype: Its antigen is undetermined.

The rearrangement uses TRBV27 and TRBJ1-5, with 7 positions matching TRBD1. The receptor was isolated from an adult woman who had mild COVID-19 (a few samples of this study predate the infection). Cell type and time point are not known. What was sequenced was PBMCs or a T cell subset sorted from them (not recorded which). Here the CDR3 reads CASSLYRGDQPQHF. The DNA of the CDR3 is TGTGCCAGCAGTTTATACAGGGGAGATCAGCCCCAGCATTTT.